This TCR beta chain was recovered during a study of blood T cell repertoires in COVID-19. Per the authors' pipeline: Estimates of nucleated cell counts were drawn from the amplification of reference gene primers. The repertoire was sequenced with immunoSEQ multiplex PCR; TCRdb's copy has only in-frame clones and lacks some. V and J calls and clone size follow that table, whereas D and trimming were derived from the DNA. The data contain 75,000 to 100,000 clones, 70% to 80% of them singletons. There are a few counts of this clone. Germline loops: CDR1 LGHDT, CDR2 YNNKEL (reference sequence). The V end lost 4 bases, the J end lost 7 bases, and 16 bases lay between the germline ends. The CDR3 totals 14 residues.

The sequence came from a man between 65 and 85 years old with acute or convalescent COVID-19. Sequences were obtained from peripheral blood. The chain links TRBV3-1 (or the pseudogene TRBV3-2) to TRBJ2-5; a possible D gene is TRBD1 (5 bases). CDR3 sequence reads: CASSPNSDKMTQYF. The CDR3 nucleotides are TGTGCCAGCAGCCCAAACTCGGACAAGATGACCCAGTACTTC.